This T cell receptor beta chain was retrieved from a study of T-cell memory formation after mild COVID-19. Broader study findings: Cross-reactive memory appears to have joined, as suggested by some responding clones showing up in pre-infection memory. Clones from the second wave (peaking day 37) had unconfirmed SARS-CoV-2 specificity. The study found contracting CD4+ clones mainly in CM and EM and contracting CD8+ clones in EMRA.

The V gene lost 5 bases and the J gene lost 2 bases, with 11 bases spanning the gap. CDR3 size: 14 residues. Notes on this clonotype: Its antigen is unidentified.

Constant-segment primers and 5'RACE yielded cDNA libraries for TCR alpha and TCR beta, each carrying sample barcodes and UMIs. TCRdb re-derived calls from the 5' RACE reads in MiXCR, one entry per CDR3 protein. The sample records about 250,000 distinct CDR3 sequences, over 15% being singletons. Specimen: PBMCs or a T cell subset sorted from them (not recorded which). This clonotype originated in an adult woman who had mild COVID-19 (a few samples of this study predate the infection). Cell type and time point are not known. This sequence joins TRBV12-3 or TRBV12-4 and TRBJ2-3; D is perhaps TRBD1 (6 bases). The DNA for the CDR3 is TGTGCCAGCAGTCCAGGGGACCTCACAGATACGCAGTATTTT. The encoded protein is CASSPGDLTDTQYF.